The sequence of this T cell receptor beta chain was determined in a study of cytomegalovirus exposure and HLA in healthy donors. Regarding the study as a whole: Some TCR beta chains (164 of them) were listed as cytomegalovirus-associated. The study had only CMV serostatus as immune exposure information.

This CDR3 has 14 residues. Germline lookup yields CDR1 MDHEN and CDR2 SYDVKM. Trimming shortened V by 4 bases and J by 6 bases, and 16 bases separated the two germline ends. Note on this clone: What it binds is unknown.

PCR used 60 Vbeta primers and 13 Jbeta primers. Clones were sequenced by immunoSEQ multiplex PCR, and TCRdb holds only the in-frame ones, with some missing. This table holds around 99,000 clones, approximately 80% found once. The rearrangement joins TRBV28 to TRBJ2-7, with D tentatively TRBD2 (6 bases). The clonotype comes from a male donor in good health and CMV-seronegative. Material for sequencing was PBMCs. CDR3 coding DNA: TGTGCCAGCAGTTCCCCCGGGACTCACCTCGAGCAGTACTTC. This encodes CASSSPGTHLEQYF.